The present entry profiles one T cell receptor (beta chain) with its context. Its antigen remains unknown. A second PCR of about 6 to 11 cycles used a sample-barcoded 5' primer and a J-beta primer mix. TCRdb reprocessed the 5' RACE reads via MiXCR and lists one record per CDR3 protein. The table records nearly 800,000 distinct CDR3 sequences, about 56% of them present only once. The data stem from a study of blood T cells in healthy people across ages. Study results and limitations: Donor CMV status, an unknown factor, possibly confounded changes in expanded clonotypes. A greater number of naive CD4+ cells and higher diversity distinguished long-lived donors from aged donors.

The sample was blood. The receptor's source is a man aged 35 to 55 in good health.

CDR3 amino acids: CASSELTSLSYADTQYF. As DNA, the CDR3 is TGCGCCAGCAGTGAGCTAACGTCCCTATCCTACGCAGATACGCAGTATTTT. J is TRBJ2-3 and V is TRBV10-2; D not resolved. The V gene's germline CDR1 is WSHSY and CDR2 SAAADI. V shed 2 bases and J shed 4 bases, with 19 bases lying between them. This CDR3 contains 17 residues.